This passage covers 28 T cell receptor delta chains from one sample sequenced in a study of gamma-delta T cells after stem cell transplantation (dated by TCRdb to 2016 to 2017). The library was obtained by RT-PCR. This sample was sequenced with an Illumina MiSeq. Clonotypes were called again by TCRdb from the public reads via CATT, and duplicate nucleotide sequences were then merged into one entry. Across this sample there are 2,000 to 3,000 delta-chain clones, with more than 2.5% seen only once. The leading ten clones occupy roughly 52% of the sample. Specimen: gamma-delta T cells. Receptors originate from a human donor. It is not recorded whose cells these are; they may come from a transplant donor.

This clone was detected a few times. A read error is likely here: a far larger clone is one base away. The chain employs TRDV2 and TRDJ3, with 8 nucleotides matching TRDD3. CDR3 length: 23 amino acids. Losses at the gene ends were 1 base for V and 0 bases for J; bases not matched to a gene: 19. Looked up from germline, CDR1 is GEAIGNYY and CDR2 is EKD. The CDR3 sequence is CACDTIPVLGGPPDSWDTRQMFF. CDR3 in DNA: TGTGCCTGTGACACGATACCCGTACTGGGGGGTCCACCAGACTCCTGGGACACCCGACAGATGTTTTTC.

This clone ranks as medium-sized. Since a far larger clone is one base different, this is likely a read error. The chain combines TRDV2 with TRDJ1; 9 bases fit TRDD3. The CDR3 is 18 amino acids. Germline assignment: CDR1 GEAIGNYY and CDR2 EKD. The CDR3 DNA sequence: TGTGCCCGTGACACCGTCTCGGGAAGTGGGGGATATATCGATAAACTCATCTTT. Its translation: CARDTVSGSGGYIDKLIF.

This clone was counted only a few times. The TCRdb protein, from a much larger clone, departs from this DNA's translation at residue 11, likely by read error; the protein shown derives from the DNA. This chain connects TRDV2 to TRDJ1, with 11 bases that match TRDD3. Germline V gene lookup returns CDR1 GEAIGNYY and CDR2 EKD. This CDR3 is 18 amino acids long. Germline trimming cut 3 bases from V and 0 bases from J; bases unmatched to any gene: 11. CDR3 sequence: CACDGIRLGDMDTDKLIF. The CDR3 DNA is TGTGCCTGTGACGGGATCCGACTGGGGGATATGGACACCGATAAACTCATCTTT.

Comments on this clone: This likely traces to a read error, being one base from a far larger clone. This same CDR3 is encoded by further DNA sequences in the sample. The chain carries TRDV2 and TRDJ1, with D possibly TRDD2 on 6 matching bases. The germline CDR1 and CDR2 sequences are GEAIGNYY and EKD. There are 16 residues in the CDR3. The CDR3 coding sequence is TGTGCCTGTGACACCGTTCCTTCCGCCCACACCGATAAACTCATCTTC. Protein sequence: CACDTVPSAHTDKLIF.

As regards this clone: Translating this DNA gives a protein that differs at residue 10 from the TCRdb one, which belongs to a much larger clone; a read error is likely, and the protein shown is this translation. The chain couples TRDV2 to TRDJ1; 9 bases match TRDD3. CDR1 GEAIGNYY and CDR2 EKD come from the germline V gene. V was clipped by 1 base and J by 0 bases; unmatched bases: 14. The CDR3 consists of 19 residues. CDR3 sequence reads: CACDTGLLGDSPYTDKLIF. Written as DNA, the CDR3 is TGTGCCTGTGACACGGGTTTACTGGGGGACTCGCCCTACACCGATAAACTCATCTTT.

This clone showed up just a few times. This may arise from a read error, as a much more abundant clone is one base away. CDR3 region: CACDGATEGFPNSWDTRQMFF. CDR3 nucleotide sequence: TGTGCCTGTGACGGGGCTACTGAGGGTTTCCCCAATTCCTGGGACACCCGACAGATGTTTTTC. V usage is TRDV2 and J usage is TRDJ3; D gene ambiguous. The CDR3 is 21 amino acids. V was shortened by 3 bases and J by 1 base, with 24 bases between the two germline ends. Germline V lookup: CDR1 GEAIGNYY, CDR2 EKD.

This clone was seen a handful of times. The rearrangement joins TRDV2 to TRDJ1; 13 nucleotides align to TRDD3. The CDR3 consists of 17 residues. Germline CDR1 GEAIGNYY, CDR2 EKD. V shed 3 bases and J 2 bases; nucleotides not matched to a gene: 8. CDR3 loop: CACDLLGDTRGTDKLIF. The CDR3 nucleotides read TGTGCCTGTGACTTACTGGGGGATACGCGGGGGACCGATAAACTCATCTTT.

The table lists this clone with a few counts. The mismatch at residue 5 between this DNA's translation and the TCRdb protein of a much larger clone likely reflects a read error; the protein shown is translated from the DNA. The chain carries TRDV2 and TRDJ1; D is perhaps TRDD2 (6 bases). CDR1 GEAIGNYY and CDR2 EKD come from the germline V gene. V was clipped by 3 bases and J by 0 bases, with 16 bases between them. The CDR3 has 16 residues. The CDR3 nucleotides are TGTGCCTGTGACGCCGTTCCTTCCGCCCACACCGATAAACTCATCTTT. This translates into CACDAVPSAHTDKLIF.

About this clone: A much bigger clone sits one base away, suggesting this may be a read error. Different DNA sequences within this sample yield the same CDR3. This chain's CDR3 is CACDTLGLGDTVTDKLIF. Written as DNA, the CDR3 is TGTGCCTGCGACACATTAGGTCTGGGGGATACGGTTACCGATAAACTCATCTTT. This sequence joins TRDV2 and TRDJ1; TRDD3 agrees at 12 bases. Germline loops: CDR1 GEAIGNYY, CDR2 EKD. The CDR3 has 18 amino acids.

There are a few counts of this clone. Just one base apart from a much larger clone, this may be a read error. The rearrangement uses TRDV1 and TRDJ1; TRDD3 agrees at 8 bases. Trimming removed 6 bases from V and 4 bases from J; junction bases left unmatched: 49. Germline V gene sequence: CDR1 TSWWSYY, CDR2 QGS. There are 28 residues in the CDR3. This CDR3 is CALGPSPRRRWWGIEWNPSRISLDKLIF. The CDR3 region has the DNA TGTGCTCTTGGCCCCTCGCCTCGGAGGCGATGGTGGGGGATCGAATGGAACCCCTCCCGGATCTCCCTCGATAAACTCATCTTT.

This clone was counted ten times or more. The chain recombines TRDV1 with TRDJ1, with 9 bases aligning to TRDD3. The CDR3 length is 24 residues. V lost 1 base, J lost 0 bases, and 27 bases stayed unmatched. Germline V gives CDR1 TSWWSYY, CDR2 QGS. DNA for the CDR3: TGTGCTCTTGGGGAACATTCCTCGCCCTGGGGGATTTTTGGGAGAAAACCGGACACCGATAAACTCATCTTT. This gives the protein CALGEHSSPWGIFGRKPDTDKLIF.

This clone is medium-sized (0.01 to 0.1%) in the sample. The chain carries TRDV2 and TRDJ1, with 12 positions matching TRDD3. This CDR3 contains 19 residues. Germline lookup yields CDR1 GEAIGNYY and CDR2 EKD. J lost 2 bases, V lost 0 bases, and 12 bases had no gene match. The CDR3 protein is CACDTVQVLGDTPTDKLIF. CDR3 bases: TGTGCCTGTGACACCGTCCAAGTACTGGGGGATACTCCGACCGATAAACTCATCTTT.

There are a few counts of this clone. TCRdb lists the protein of a much larger clone for this DNA, which differs at residue 4, so this is likely a read error; the protein given here is translated from the DNA itself. The chain employs TRDV2 and TRDJ1; 9 bases align to TRDD3. V was clipped by 5 bases and J by 4 bases; unmatched bases: 19. Germline V gene sequence: CDR1 GEAIGNYY, CDR2 EKD. The CDR3 is 18 amino acids. CDR3: CACVELVLGETRYDKLIF. Here the CDR3 DNA reads TGTGCCTGTGTGGAATTAGTACTGGGGGAAACCAGGTACGATAAACTCATCTTT.

This clone was observed many times. The chain recombines TRDV2 with TRDJ1; 10 bases fit TRDD3. The CDR3 length is 19 residues. The ends lost 0 bases at V and 0 bases at J; junction bases unmatched: 12. The V gene's germline CDR1 is GEAIGNYY and CDR2 EKD. The CDR3 reads CACDTVETGGYGYTDKLIF. CDR3 nucleotide sequence: TGTGCCTGTGACACCGTAGAAACCGGGGGATACGGATACACCGATAAACTCATCTTT.

The table lists this clone with a few counts. A far larger clone is off by one base, so a read error is likely. The same CDR3 arises from other DNA sequences in this sample as well. The J gene is TRDJ1, the V gene TRDV2; TRDD3 aligns across 10 bases. V was pared by 3 bases and J by 4 bases, with 7 bases of the junction left unmatched. CDR3 length: 15 amino acids. CDR1 and CDR2 from the germline V gene are GEAIGNYY and EKD. The CDR3 spells CACDPLGDPGDKLIF. CDR3 nucleotides: TGTGCCTGTGACCCACTGGGGGATCCAGGCGATAAACTCATCTTT.

This clone was seen more than once but under ten times. The protein TCRdb lists belongs to a much larger clone and differs from this DNA's translation at residue 19, which points to a read error; the protein shown is made from the DNA. The chain has TRDV3 and TRDJ1; 10 nucleotides align to TRDD3. The germline CDR1 and CDR2 sequences are TVYSNPD and GDNSRS (reference sequence). The CDR3 spans 20 residues. Written as DNA, the CDR3 is TGTGCCTGTGACACCGTTTCTTTTCCTCCGGGGGATACGCGTACCGATAAACTCACCTTT. Its translation: CACDTVSFPPGDTRTDKLTF.

This clone was counted a few times. One base separates it from a far larger clone, so it is likely a read error. The same CDR3 also results from other DNA sequences found in this sample. The DNA of the CDR3 is TGTGCCTGTGATGCGCTTACAGAAGTTGGTAGTTCTACCGATAAACTCATCTTT. It translates to CACDALTEVGSSTDKLIF. The chain uses TRDV2 and TRDJ1; D gene unclear. This CDR3 spans 18 amino acids. Looked up from germline, CDR1 is GEAIGNYY and CDR2 is EKD. V was shortened by 4 bases and J by 2 bases, with 25 bases between the two germline ends.

This clone showed up just a few times. This DNA translates differently at residue 18 from the TCRdb protein, which is that of a much larger clone; a read error is likely, and the protein shown is the DNA's own translation. The sample carries other DNA sequences with the same CDR3. V gene TRDV2 combines with J gene TRDJ3; 12 positions match TRDD3. There are 20 residues in the CDR3. The germline V gene has CDR1 GEAIGNYY and CDR2 EKD. The CDR3 spells CACDTVLGDTLSWDTRQTFF. In DNA form, the CDR3 reads TGTGCCTGTGACACGGTACTGGGGGATACCCTCTCCTGGGACACCCGACAGACGTTTTTC.

With regard to this clone: The protein that TCRdb holds for this DNA derives from a much larger clone and differs from the translated DNA at residue 10, which likely indicates a read error; the protein shown here is translated from the DNA. The rearrangement joins TRDV2 to TRDJ1, with 10 bases matching TRDD3. CDR1 and CDR2 from the germline V gene are GEAIGNYY and EKD. There are 16 residues in the CDR3. J gave up 3 bases and V 1 base, and 7 bases lay outside the gene matches. The CDR3 protein is CACDTLLGDASDKLIF. DNA of the CDR3: TGTGCCTGTGACACTCTACTGGGGGATGCTTCCGATAAACTCATCTTT.

This clone was seen only a few times. Being one base from a much bigger clone, this may be a read error. Other DNA variants within this sample encode the same CDR3. This chain links TRDV2 with TRDJ1, with D hard to call. This CDR3 comprises 18 residues. Germline CDR1 is GEAIGNYY and CDR2 is EKD. The CDR3 DNA is TGTGCCTGTGACACCGTCGGCCGAGACCCGGGAGGCACCGATAAACTTATCTTT. Protein product: CACDTVGRDPGGTDKLIF.

For this clone: The protein held in TCRdb is that of a much larger clone and does not match this DNA's translation at residue 9, likely because of a read error; the protein shown is translated from the DNA. The rearrangement links TRDV2 to TRDJ1, with 8 bases that match TRDD3. J was trimmed by 1 base and V by 1 base; bases with no gene match: 10. The CDR3 length is 17 residues. Looked up from germline, CDR1 is GEAIGNYY and CDR2 is EKD. The CDR3 here is CACDTLLGVHLTDKLIF. In nucleotides, the CDR3 is TGTGCCTGTGACACATTACTGGGGGTTCACCTCACCGATAAACTCATCTTT.

Concerning this clone itself: Given a far larger clone just one base away, this is likely a sequencing read error. The chain links TRDV2 to TRDJ1; TRDD3 matches at 9 bases. Losses at the gene ends were 7 bases for V and 1 base for J; bases not matched to a gene: 18. CDR3 length: 18 amino acids. Germline V lookup: CDR1 GEAIGNYY, CDR2 EKD. The CDR3 DNA reads TGTGCCTGCTCCTTCCCCACTGGGGGAAGAGAGACCACCGATAAACTCATCTTT. It yields the protein CACSFPTGGRETTDKLIF.

Regarding this clone: A far more abundant clone sits one base away, making this likely a read error. Other DNA sequences in the sample encode the same CDR3. V and J are TRDV1 and TRDJ1; 10 nucleotides align to TRDD3. Per germline, CDR1 TSWWSYY and CDR2 QGS. This CDR3 region has 20 residues. CDR3 nucleotide sequence: TGTGCCCTTGGGATCCGAATATTCCTCGCGTACTGGGGGATGAGTGGGAAACTCATCTTT. Translating it yields CALGIRIFLAYWGMSGKLIF.

The chain employs TRDV1 and TRDJ1; 13 bases agree with TRDD3. The ends lost 6 bases at V and 1 base at J; junction bases unmatched: 26. CDR1 is TSWWSYY, CDR2 QGS, per germline. The CDR3 has 23 amino acids. DNA for the CDR3: TGTGCTCTTGGACCCCGATTCCCCCTAACTCAATACTGGGGGATACGCTCCACCGATAAACTCATCTTT. It specifies CALGPRFPLTQYWGIRSTDKLIF.

The V call is TRDV2, the J call TRDJ3; TRDD3 matches at 8 bases. Per the germline V gene, CDR1 is GEAIGNYY and CDR2 is EKD. The CDR3 extends over 20 amino acids. V shed 1 base, J shed 0 bases, and the junction held 10 bases outside the gene matches. The CDR3 region has the DNA TGTGCCTGTGACACACTGGGGGGTCTACCAGACTCCTGGGACACCCGACAGATGTTTTTC. Its translation: CACDTLGGLPDSWDTRQMFF.

This clone was found a few times. The protein TCRdb lists belongs to a much larger clone and differs from this DNA's translation at residue 7, which points to a read error; the protein shown is made from the DNA. CDR3 DNA: TGTGCCTGTGATGTACTGAGGGACGCTGCGTACACCGATAAACTCATCTTT. Translated, it gives CACDVLRDAAYTDKLIF. This sequence joins TRDV2 and TRDJ1; D uncertain. The CDR3 totals 17 residues. In germline, CDR1 is GEAIGNYY, CDR2 EKD. V lost 4 bases to trimming and J lost 0 bases, with 20 bases between them.

This clone was seen only a few times. A single base is all that separates this from a far larger clone, so a read error is likely. Within the sample, other DNA sequences also encode this same CDR3. CDR3: CACDGLLGDAVTTHTDKLIF. The CDR3 DNA reads TGTGCCTGTGACGGGCTGCTGGGGGATGCCGTTACGACTCACACCGACAAACTCATCTTT. The chain carries TRDV2 and TRDJ1, with 9 bases aligning to TRDD3. CDR1 and CDR2 (germline): GEAIGNYY, EKD. The CDR3 consists of 20 residues.

A word on this clone: The protein in TCRdb stems from a much larger clone and differs at residue 3 from this DNA's translation, likely a read error; here the protein is translated from the DNA. The chain couples TRDV2 to TRDJ1, with TRDD3 identical over 10 bases. This CDR3 region has 20 residues. Germline V gene sequence: CDR1 GEAIGNYY, CDR2 EKD. The CDR3 DNA sequence: TGTGCCCGTGACACCATAAGGGGGATACGACCTCAATTGTACACCGATAAACTCATCTTT. Translated, it gives CARDTIRGIRPQLYTDKLIF.